The 21 T cell receptor beta chains below all came from one sample that was sequenced in a study of blood T cell repertoires in COVID-19 (dated by TCRdb to about 2020). The library was obtained by the immunoSEQ multiplex PCR assay. TCRdb obtained this table from immuneACCESS and retained in-frame rearrangements with V and J assigned. These tables miss some clones; where compared with another copy, unresolved V genes account for less than half of the shortfall, and the remainder is unexplained. The sample table lists roughly 100,000 clones, approximately 79% of them with a count of one. The ten top clones hold approximately 16% of the sample. Input material: peripheral blood. Source of these receptors: a woman older than 75 with active or convalescent COVID-19.

This chain connects TRBV7-3 to TRBJ2-1; 10 bases map to TRBD2. This CDR3 spans 17 amino acids. The V segment lost 4 bases and the J segment 1 base; nucleotides outside the gene matches: 7. Germline V gene lookup returns CDR1 SGHTA and CDR2 FQGTGA. CDR3 sequence: CASSSQEAGGSYNEQFF. The DNA of the CDR3 is TGTGCCAGCAGCTCCCAAGAAGCGGGGGGGTCCTACAATGAGCAGTTCTTC. Variable domain in full (rest from reference TRBV7-3 and TRBJ2-1): GAGVSQTPSNKVTEKGKYVELRCDPISGHTALYWYRQSLGQGPEFLIYFQGTGAADDSGLPNDRFFAVRPEGSVSTLKIQRTERGDSAVYLCASSSQEAGGSYNEQFFGPGTRLTVL.

This clone was seen a few times. V gene TRBV6-5 combines with J gene TRBJ1-6; possibly TRBD1 for D (6 bases). Germline V gene lookup returns CDR1 MNHEY and CDR2 SVGAGI. The CDR3 is 14 amino acids. V lost 2 bases and J 7 bases, leaving 9 bases between the germline ends. CDR3 protein: CASSYPTGNSPLHF. In DNA, the CDR3 is TGTGCCAGCAGTTACCCCACAGGGAATTCACCCCTCCACTTT.

The chain uses TRBV7-9 and TRBJ2-6; 8 nucleotides agree with TRBD1. Germline CDR1 SEHNR, CDR2 FQNEAQ (reference sequence). After removal of 5 bases from V and 0 bases from J, the junction contained 9 bases not matched to a gene. The CDR3 has 18 amino acids. The CDR3 DNA follows: TGTGCCAGCAGCGGATGGACAGGGAAGAGCTCTGGGGCCAACGTCCTGACTTTC. This encodes CASSGWTGKSSGANVLTF.

This chain uses TRBV6-5 with TRBJ1-1, with D maybe TRBD1 (5 bases). The CDR3 runs to 14 residues. Germline V gene data show CDR1 as MNHEY and CDR2 as SVGAGI. V was shortened by 5 bases and J by 3 bases, with 13 bases between the two germline ends. CDR3: CASSQGRSDTEAFF. The CDR3 coding sequence is TGTGCCAGCAGTCAGGGTCGGTCGGACACTGAAGCTTTCTTT.

In its sample, this clone was seen a few times. This chain joins TRBV9 and TRBJ2-1, with D perhaps matching TRBD2 (5 bases). Looked up from germline, CDR1 is SGDLS and CDR2 is YYNGEE. The CDR3 totals 14 residues. V gave up 4 bases and J gave up 9 bases, with 17 bases separating them. The chain's CDR3 is CASSPTSGSVEQFF. The CDR3 nucleotides are TGTGCCAGCAGCCCGACGAGTGGGAGTGTTGAGCAGTTCTTC.

The V call is TRBV15, the J call TRBJ2-5; unclear D gene. V lost 3 bases and J 2 bases, leaving 7 bases between the germline ends. The CDR3 loop spans 13 amino acids. Germline lookup yields CDR1 LNHNV and CDR2 YYDKDF (reference sequence). CDR3 in amino acids: CATSSFPQETQYF. The DNA of the CDR3 is TGTGCCACCAGCAGTTTCCCTCAAGAGACCCAGTACTTC.

The gene calls are TRBV9 and TRBJ1-3, with TRBD1 matching over 7 bases. The CDR3 extends over 15 amino acids. J gave up 4 bases and V 4 bases, and 8 bases lay outside the gene matches. Germline V CDR1 and CDR2: SGDLS, YYNGEE. CDR3 coding DNA: TGTGCCAGCAGCCCACAGGGGTCAGGCGGAAACACCATATATTTT. Translating it yields CASSPQGSGGNTIYF.

V usage is TRBV19 and J usage is TRBJ2-3; D perhaps matches TRBD1 (6 bases). CDR1 and CDR2 (germline): LNHDA, SQIVND (reference sequence). This CDR3 region has 14 residues. V gave up 6 bases and J gave up 4 bases, with 14 bases separating them. CDR3: CASRPTQGPDTQYF. The CDR3 DNA reads as TGTGCCAGTAGACCTACACAGGGACCAGATACGCAGTATTTT.

The chain is built from TRBV5-6 and TRBJ2-7, with a possible D match to TRBD2 (5 bases). Trimming cost V 4 bases and J 2 bases, with 16 bases left between them. The CDR3 covers 15 residues. Germline lookup yields CDR1 SGHDT and CDR2 YYEEEE. DNA of the CDR3: TGTGCCAGCAGCCCCCGAGGGCTCGGTCCCTACGAGCAGTACTTC. Protein product: CASSPRGLGPYEQYF.

This clone occurred once. The J gene is TRBJ1-1, the V gene TRBV25-1; no reliable D call. V was trimmed by 9 bases and J by 6 bases, leaving 11 bases between them. Germline loops: CDR1 MGHDK, CDR2 SYGVNS. CDR3 length: 11 residues. The CDR3, as DNA: TGTGCCAGTCTCTATCTAGCTGAAGCTTTCTTT. Amino acid sequence: CASLYLAEAFF.

The V and J genes are TRBV7-9 and TRBJ1-6; D is perhaps TRBD1 (5 bases). Trimming cost V 4 bases and J 11 bases, with 15 bases left between them. The CDR3 length is 14 residues. Germline CDR1 is SEHNR and CDR2 is FQNEAQ (reference sequence). The CDR3 bases are TGTGCCAGCAGCTCCTCGACAGAGTGGACACCCCTCCACTTT. Encoded protein: CASSSSTEWTPLHF.

This sequence joins TRBV6-5 and TRBJ1-4; D may be TRBD1 (6 bases). Looked up from germline, CDR1 is MNHEY and CDR2 is SVGAGI. The CDR3 has 11 residues. The ends were cut back, 4 bases at V and 14 bases at J, with 11 bases in the middle. The CDR3 nucleotides read TGTGCCAGCAGTTCACAGGGATCGCTGTTTTTT. Protein sequence: CASSSQGSLFF.

The gene calls are TRBV9 and TRBJ2-1, with TRBD1 as a possible D gene (6 bases). This CDR3 contains 15 residues. The germline V gene has CDR1 SGDLS and CDR2 YYNGEE. V lost 6 bases and J 6 bases, leaving 19 bases between the germline ends. CDR3 sequence reads: CASTGALGASNEQFF. The CDR3, as DNA: TGTGCCAGCACCGGGGCCTTGGGGGCCTCCAATGAGCAGTTCTTC.

The chain recombines TRBV5-6 with TRBJ1-1; no clear D. The CDR3 totals 15 residues. Trimming removed 0 bases at V and 0 bases at J, with 9 bases between. Germline V gene sequence: CDR1 SGHDT, CDR2 YYEEEE. CDR3 sequence (DNA): TGTGCCAGCAGCTTGGGACTTTTTATGAACACTGAAGCTTTCTTT. It yields the protein CASSLGLFMNTEAFF. Complete variable domain (other parts from reference TRBV5-6 and TRBJ1-1): DAGVTQSPTHLIKTRGQQVTLRCSPKSGHDTVSWYQQALGQGPQFIFQYYEEEERQRGNFPDRFSGHQFPNYSSELNVNALLLGDSALYLCASSLGLFMNTEAFFGQGTRLTVV.

The chain links TRBV6-2 or TRBV6-3 to TRBJ1-2; D gene unclear. The CDR3 totals 13 residues. V was trimmed by 2 bases and J by 4 bases, leaving 8 bases between them. CDR1 is MNHEY and CDR2 is SVGEGT in the germline V gene. CDR3 in amino acids: CASSYPAAYGYTF. The CDR3 nucleotides are TGTGCCAGCAGTTACCCTGCGGCCTATGGCTACACCTTC.

This clone has a single count. The rearrangement links TRBV6-2 or TRBV6-3 to TRBJ1-1; D might be TRBD1 (5 bases). V was pared by 7 bases and J by 1 base, with 10 bases between. CDR1 is MNHEY, CDR2 SVGEGT, per germline. The CDR3 sequence is 13 residues long. The CDR3 loop is CASTPTANTEAFF. Written as DNA, the CDR3 is TGTGCCAGCACCCCGACAGCGAACACTGAAGCTTTCTTT.

The CDR3 sequence: CASSARVSGQETQYF. The CDR3 nucleotides are TGTGCCAGCAGCGCCCGAGTTAGTGGCCAAGAGACCCAGTACTTC. The rearrangement links TRBV5-4 to TRBJ2-5; D is ambiguous. Germline CDR1 and CDR2: SGHNT and YYREEE (reference sequence). Trimming left V 4 bases short and J 1 base short, with 14 bases between. There are 15 residues in the CDR3.

V usage is TRBV27 and J usage is TRBJ1-1; the D is unclear. CDR3 length: 14 amino acids. Trimming took off 8 bases at V and 1 base at J, with 14 bases between the two ends. Germline values: CDR1 MNHEY, CDR2 SMNVEV (reference sequence). Written as DNA, the CDR3 is TGTGCCAGCCACGGGGTGTATGGGAACACTGAAGCTTTCTTT. Translating gives CASHGVYGNTEAFF.

The chain couples TRBV11-3 to TRBJ1-3; D gene ambiguous. CDR1 is SGHNT and CDR2 is YENEEA in the germline V gene. The CDR3 covers 10 residues. Trimming shortened V by 5 bases and J by 9 bases, and 5 bases separated the two germline ends. This CDR3 reads CASSPVTIYF. For the CDR3, the DNA is TGTGCCAGCAGCCCCGTCACCATATATTTT.

The gene calls are TRBV5-1 and TRBJ2-3; 15 nucleotides line up with TRBD2. Germline V gene data show CDR1 as SGHRS and CDR2 as YFSETQ. This CDR3 contains 20 residues. After removal of 3 bases from V and 3 bases from J, the junction contained 14 bases not matched to a gene. Here the CDR3 reads CASSSTGTSGGRGWTDTQYF. The DNA for the CDR3 is TGCGCCAGCAGCTCCACCGGGACTAGCGGGGGGAGGGGATGGACAGATACGCAGTATTTT. Combining the CDR3 with reference TRBV5-1 and TRBJ2-3 gives the whole variable domain KAGVTQTPRYLIKTRGQQVTLSCSPISGHRSVSWYQQTPGQGLQFLFEYFSETQRNKGNFPGRFSGRQFSNSRSEMNVSTLELGDSALYLCASSSTGTSGGRGWTDTQYFGPGTRLTVL.

This chain uses TRBV11-3 with TRBJ2-7; 11 nucleotides align to TRBD2. The trim removed 5 bases at V and 0 bases at J, leaving 6 bases unmatched. CDR3 length: 16 residues. Germline loops: CDR1 SGHNT, CDR2 YENEEA. CDR3 residues: CASSNPGTSGSYEQYF. CDR3 sequence (DNA): TGTGCCAGCAGCAACCCCGGGACTAGCGGCTCCTACGAGCAGTACTTC.